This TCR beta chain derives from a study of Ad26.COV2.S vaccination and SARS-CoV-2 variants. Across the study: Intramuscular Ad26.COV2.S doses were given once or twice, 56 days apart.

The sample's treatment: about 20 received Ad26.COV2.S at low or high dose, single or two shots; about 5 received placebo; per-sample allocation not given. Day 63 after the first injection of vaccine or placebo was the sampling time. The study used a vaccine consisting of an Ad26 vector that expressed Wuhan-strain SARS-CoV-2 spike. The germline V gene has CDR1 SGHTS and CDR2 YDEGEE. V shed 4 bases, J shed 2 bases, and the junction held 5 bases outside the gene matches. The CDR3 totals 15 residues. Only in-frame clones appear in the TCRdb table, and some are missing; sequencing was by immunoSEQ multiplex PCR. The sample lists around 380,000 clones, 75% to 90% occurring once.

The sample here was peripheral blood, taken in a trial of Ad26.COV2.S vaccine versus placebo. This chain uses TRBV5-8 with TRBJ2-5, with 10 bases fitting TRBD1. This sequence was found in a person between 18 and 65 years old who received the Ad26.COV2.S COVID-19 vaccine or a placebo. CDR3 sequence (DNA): TGTGCCAGCAGCGGGGGGACAGGGGATCAAGAGACCCAGTACTTC. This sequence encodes CASSGGTGDQETQYF.